The clone carrying this T cell receptor beta chain showed up just once. Its antigen is not known. The CDR3 runs to 14 residues. The V end was cut by 6 bases, the J end by 0 bases, with 9 bases between. Germline values: CDR1 MNHEY, CDR2 SVGAGI. The sample is drawn from a study of T cell responses to AZD1222 COVID-19 vaccine. Study outcomes and limitations: Donors were mostly white British, more females; clonal diversity possibly underestimated.

The assay was immunoSEQ multiplex PCR, and TCRdb's table has in-frame clones only and misses some. The table shows some 140,000 clones, with 88% occurring only once. The sequence was obtained from an adult in good health. The J gene is TRBJ2-1, the V gene TRBV6-5; D ambiguous. This sample comprised peripheral blood, obtained on day 0 of AZD1222 vaccination. CDR3: CASRDPSSYNEQFF. The CDR3 nucleotides are TGTGCCAGCAGGGACCCGAGCTCCTACAATGAGCAGTTCTTC.